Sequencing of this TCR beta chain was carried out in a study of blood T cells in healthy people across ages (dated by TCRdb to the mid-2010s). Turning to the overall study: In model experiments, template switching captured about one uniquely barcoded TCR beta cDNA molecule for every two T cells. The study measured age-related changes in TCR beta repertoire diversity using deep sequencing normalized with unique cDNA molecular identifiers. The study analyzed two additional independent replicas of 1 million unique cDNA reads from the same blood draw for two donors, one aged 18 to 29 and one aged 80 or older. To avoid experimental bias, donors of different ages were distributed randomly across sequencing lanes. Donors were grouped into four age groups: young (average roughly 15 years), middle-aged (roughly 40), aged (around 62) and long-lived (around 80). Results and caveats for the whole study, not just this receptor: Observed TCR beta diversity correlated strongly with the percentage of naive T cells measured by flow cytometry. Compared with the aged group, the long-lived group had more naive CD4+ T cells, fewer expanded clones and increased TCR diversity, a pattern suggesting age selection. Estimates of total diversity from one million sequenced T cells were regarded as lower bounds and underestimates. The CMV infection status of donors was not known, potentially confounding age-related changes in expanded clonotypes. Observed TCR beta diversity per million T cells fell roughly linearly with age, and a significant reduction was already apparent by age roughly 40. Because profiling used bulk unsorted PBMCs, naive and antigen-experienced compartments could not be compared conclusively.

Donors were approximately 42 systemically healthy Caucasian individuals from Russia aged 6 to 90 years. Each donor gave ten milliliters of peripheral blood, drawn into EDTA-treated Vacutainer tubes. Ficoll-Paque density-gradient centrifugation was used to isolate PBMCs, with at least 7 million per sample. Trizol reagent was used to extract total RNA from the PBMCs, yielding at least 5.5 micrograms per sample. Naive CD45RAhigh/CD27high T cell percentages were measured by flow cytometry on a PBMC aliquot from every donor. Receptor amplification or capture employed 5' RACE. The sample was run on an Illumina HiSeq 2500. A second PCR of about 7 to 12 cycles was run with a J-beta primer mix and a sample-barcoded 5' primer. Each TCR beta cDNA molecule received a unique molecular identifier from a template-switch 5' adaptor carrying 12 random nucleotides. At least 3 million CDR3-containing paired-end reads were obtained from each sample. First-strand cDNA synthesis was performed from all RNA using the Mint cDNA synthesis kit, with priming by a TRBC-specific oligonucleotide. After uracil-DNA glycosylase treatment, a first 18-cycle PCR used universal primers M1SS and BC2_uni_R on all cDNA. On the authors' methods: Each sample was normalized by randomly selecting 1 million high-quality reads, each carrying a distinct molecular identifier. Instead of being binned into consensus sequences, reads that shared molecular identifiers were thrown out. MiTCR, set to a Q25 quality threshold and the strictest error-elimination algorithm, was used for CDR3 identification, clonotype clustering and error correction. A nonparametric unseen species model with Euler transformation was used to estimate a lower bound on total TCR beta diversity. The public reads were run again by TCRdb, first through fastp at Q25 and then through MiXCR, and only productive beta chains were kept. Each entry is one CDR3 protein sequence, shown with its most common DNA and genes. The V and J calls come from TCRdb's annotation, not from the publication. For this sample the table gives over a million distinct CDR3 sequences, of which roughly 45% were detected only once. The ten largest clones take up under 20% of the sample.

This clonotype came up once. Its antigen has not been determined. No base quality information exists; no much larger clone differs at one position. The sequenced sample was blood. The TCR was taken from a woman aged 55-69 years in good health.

The DNA sequence is TGTGCCAGCAGACCGGGACTAGCGGGCACTAGCTCCTACAATGAGCAGTTCTTC. Its amino acids are CASRPGLAGTSSYNEQFF. Recombination connected TRBV12-3 or TRBV12-4 to TRBJ2-1, with 12 bases aligning to TRBD2. Trimmed from V: 6 bases; trimmed from J: 0 bases; junction bases lacking a gene match: 9. The CDR3 sequence holds 18 residues, the cysteine and phenylalanine included. Just the 54-base CDR3 DNA is kept, in frame starting at base 1.